These 32 T cell receptor beta chains share one sample of origin, sequenced in a study of cytomegalovirus exposure and HLA in healthy donors. PCR used 60 Vbeta primers and 13 Jbeta primers. TCRdb keeps only in-frame clones here, not all; method: immunoSEQ multiplex PCR. The clone table shows 56,000 or so clones, with the ten largest holding 2% to 2.5%. Sequencing was done on a sample of PBMCs. These receptors all come from a female donor in good health and CMV-seronegative.

This sequence joins TRBV11-3 and TRBJ1-1, with D perhaps matching TRBD1 (5 bases). This CDR3 is 16 amino acids long. V was cut by 5 bases and J by 3 bases, with 19 bases left in between. Germline CDR1 is SGHNT and CDR2 is YENEEA. The CDR3: CASSPAQGSGDTEAFF. The DNA for the CDR3 is TGTGCCAGCAGCCCAGCGCAGGGCAGTGGGGACACTGAAGCTTTCTTT.

The chain employs TRBV15 and TRBJ2-1; 8 bases are shared with TRBD1. V dropped 2 bases and J dropped 4; count of bases not matched to a gene: 7. Germline V gene lookup returns CDR1 LNHNV and CDR2 YYDKDF (reference sequence). This CDR3 is 16 amino acids long. The CDR3 DNA reads TGTGCCACCAGCAGAAGCGAAGGACAGGGTTACAATGAGCAGTTCTTC. Encoded protein: CATSRSEGQGYNEQFF.

V is TRBV30 and J is TRBJ2-1; 11 bases are a match to TRBD2. The trim removed 3 bases at V and 13 bases at J, leaving 8 bases unmatched. Germline CDR1 GTSNPN, CDR2 SVGIG (reference sequence). The CDR3 covers 13 residues. As DNA, the CDR3 is TGTGCCTGGAGACTAGCGGGAGCGCCCGCTCAGTTCTTC. As protein: CAWRLAGAPAQFF.

J is TRBJ1-2 and V is TRBV11-3, with D hard to call. The germline V gene encodes CDR1 SGHNT and CDR2 YENEEA. The CDR3 runs to 14 residues. Trimming took off 5 bases at V and 0 bases at J, with 10 bases between the two ends. The CDR3 DNA is TGTGCCAGCAGCAAGGGAGGCGCTAACTATGGCTACACCTTC. This sequence encodes CASSKGGANYGYTF.

The gene calls are TRBV7-2 and TRBJ2-5; a possible D gene is TRBD2 (6 bases). With the DNA end fitting TRBJ2-7 better, the J assignment may be wrong. This CDR3 has 14 amino acids. Germline lookup yields CDR1 SGHTA and CDR2 FQGNSA. The CDR3 here is CASDRRGPPYEQYF. Written as DNA, the CDR3 is TGTGCCTCCGATCGGCGGGGTCCCCCCTACGAGCAGTACTTC.

The rearrangement uses TRBV6-5 and TRBJ1-2; 9 positions agree with TRBD1. The CDR3 consists of 12 residues. Germline V lookup: CDR1 MNHEY, CDR2 SVGAGI. V trimming: 4 bases; J trimming: 8 bases; junction bases outside the gene matches: 2. The chain's CDR3 is CASSSQGAGYTF. CDR3 DNA sequence: TGTGCCAGCAGTTCACAGGGGGCCGGCTACACCTTC.

V is TRBV4-3 and J is TRBJ1-1; 7 bases are a match to TRBD1. Per the germline V gene, CDR1 is LGHNA and CDR2 is YSLEER. The CDR3 covers 14 residues. The ends lost 0 bases at V and 3 bases at J; junction bases unmatched: 1. CDR3 bases: TGCGCCAGCAGCCAAGACGACAGGGACACTGAAGCTTTCTTT. Protein product: CASSQDDRDTEAFF.

The gene calls are TRBV4-1 and TRBJ2-7, with 8 bases lining up with TRBD1. The germline CDR1 and CDR2 sequences are MGHRA and YSYEKL. Trimming at V came to 5 bases and at J to 2 bases, leaving 20 bases not matched to a gene. The CDR3 covers 19 residues. The CDR3 loop reads CASSFRRTGSTGIAYEQYF. In nucleotides, the CDR3 is TGCGCCAGCAGCTTCCGAAGGACAGGGTCTACCGGGATCGCCTACGAGCAGTACTTC.

The chain is built from TRBV19 and TRBJ2-7; TRBD2 matches at 7 bases. J lost 2 bases, V lost 8 bases, and 9 bases had no gene match. The CDR3 loop spans 14 amino acids. Germline V gene sequence: CDR1 LNHDA, CDR2 SQIVND (reference sequence). The CDR3 nucleotides are TGTGCCAGTCGCCCCGGGACTACCGCCTACGAGCAGTACTTC. Protein product: CASRPGTTAYEQYF. The full variable domain, completed using reference TRBV19 and TRBJ2-7, is DGGITQSPKYLFRKEGQNVTLSCEQNLNHDAMYWYRQDPGQGLRLIYYSQIVNDFQKGDIAEGYSVSREKKESFPLTVTSAQKNPTAFYLCASRPGTTAYEQYFGPGTRLTVT.

The J gene is TRBJ1-4, the V gene TRBV30; possibly TRBD1 for D (5 bases). The CDR3 runs to 14 residues. V lost 1 base, J lost 7 bases, and 13 bases lay in between. The germline V gene encodes CDR1 GTSNPN and CDR2 SVGIG (reference sequence). The DNA of the CDR3 is TGTGCCTGGAGTGGGCGTCAGGGTGTTGAAAAACTGTTTTTT. Protein: CAWSGRQGVEKLFF.

V and J are TRBV27 and TRBJ1-1, with D maybe TRBD1 (6 bases). The CDR3 is made up of 14 amino acids. With 5 bases removed from V and 2 bases from J, the gap between germline ends came to 12 bases. CDR1 and CDR2 (germline): MNHEY, SMNVEV (reference sequence). The CDR3 reads CASSLNRVNTEAFF. The CDR3 DNA follows: TGTGCCAGCAGTCTCAACAGGGTTAACACTGAAGCTTTCTTT.

This sequence joins TRBV5-1 and TRBJ2-7; D not certain. With 4 bases removed from V and 3 bases from J, the gap between germline ends came to 17 bases. From germline, CDR1 is SGHRS and CDR2 YFSETQ. This CDR3 comprises 15 residues. The CDR3: CASSLVVDLGYEQYF. The CDR3 nucleotides are TGCGCCAGCAGCCTGGTTGTCGATCTCGGCTACGAGCAGTACTTC.

In the case of this clone: Other DNA variants within this sample encode the same CDR3. This rearrangement joins TRBV5-1 to TRBJ1-1; D is undetermined. V lost 0 bases, J lost 3 bases, and 6 bases lay in between. This CDR3 spans 13 amino acids. The germline V gene encodes CDR1 SGHRS and CDR2 YFSETQ. The CDR3 loop reads CASSLAGDTEAFF. The CDR3 DNA reads TGCGCCAGCAGCTTGGCCGGGGACACTGAAGCTTTCTTT.

The chain has TRBV2 and TRBJ2-7; the match to TRBD1 covers 7 bases. The CDR3 runs to 15 residues. Per germline, CDR1 SNHLY and CDR2 FYNNEI. The V segment lost 7 bases and the J segment 2 bases; nucleotides outside the gene matches: 11. CDR3 sequence: CASKWDSRGAYEQYF. The CDR3 DNA reads TGTGCCAGCAAATGGGACAGCCGAGGAGCCTACGAGCAGTACTTC.

The chain links TRBV6-1 to TRBJ2-3; 10 bases align to TRBD2. From germline, CDR1 is MNHNS and CDR2 SASEGT. Germline trimming cut 7 bases from V and 6 bases from J; bases unmatched to any gene: 7. The CDR3 sequence is 14 residues long. CDR3 protein: CASTASGRADTQYF. CDR3 coding DNA: TGTGCCAGCACGGCTAGCGGGAGAGCTGATACGCAGTATTTT.

The chain carries TRBV6-5 and TRBJ2-7; TRBD1 agrees at 8 bases. Trimming cost V 6 bases and J 4 bases; bases outside gene matches: 11. Germline V lookup: CDR1 MNHEY, CDR2 SVGAGI. This CDR3 has 15 amino acids. CDR3 nucleotides: TGTGCCAGCAGAAAGAAACAGGGGGGTCCATACGAGCAGTACTTC. It specifies CASRKKQGGPYEQYF.

As for this clone: One end of the junction fails to match germline, which may point to a read error. J is TRBJ2-1 and V is TRBV7-7; TRBD2 matches at 10 bases. CDR1 SSHAT and CDR2 FNYEAQ come from the germline V gene (reference sequence). The CDR3 is 17 residues long. CDR3 protein: CASSLGPLAGNPHEQFF. The CDR3 nucleotides read TGTGCTAGCAGCTTAGGTCCACTAGCGGGGAACCCACATGAGCAGTTCTTC. Complete variable domain (other parts from reference TRBV7-7 and TRBJ2-1): GAGVSQSPRYKVTKRGQDVTLRCDPISSHATLYWYQQALGQGPEFLTYFNYEAQPDKSGLPSDRFSAERPEGSISTLTIQRTEQRDSAMYRCASSLGPLAGNPHEQFFGPGTRLTVL.

The genes are TRBV6-1 and TRBJ2-3; TRBD1 aligns across 7 bases. With 5 bases clipped from V and 2 bases from J, the junction kept 4 bases outside the gene matches. Looked up from germline, CDR1 is MNHNS and CDR2 is SASEGT. The CDR3 runs 14 residues. The CDR3 DNA is TGTGCCAGCAGTTTGGGACAGTCCACAGATACGCAGTATTTT. Encoded protein: CASSLGQSTDTQYF.

V usage is TRBV29-1 and J usage is TRBJ2-1, with 7 bases identical to TRBD2. The germline V gene encodes CDR1 SQVTM and CDR2 ANQGSEA. The ends lost 4 bases at V and 4 bases at J; junction bases unmatched: 10. The CDR3 runs to 15 residues. The CDR3 coding sequence is TGCAGCGTTGTGGGGGGGGAGCGGACTTACAATGAGCAGTTCTTC. Encoded protein: CSVVGGERTYNEQFF.

V gene TRBV7-9 combines with J gene TRBJ1-5, with TRBD1 identical over 7 bases. The CDR3 runs 13 residues. Germline CDR1 and CDR2: SEHNR and FQNEAQ (reference sequence). The trim removed 4 bases at V and 5 bases at J, leaving 2 bases unmatched. The CDR3 protein is CASSWDSDQPQHF. In DNA form, the CDR3 reads TGTGCCAGCAGCTGGGACAGTGATCAGCCCCAGCATTTT.

The chain employs TRBV5-1 and TRBJ2-5; D perhaps matches TRBD1 (6 bases). V was trimmed by 0 bases and J by 5 bases, leaving 14 bases between them. Germline CDR1 SGHRS, CDR2 YFSETQ. This CDR3 is 15 amino acids long. The CDR3 reads CASSLVRGRGETQYF. CDR3 coding DNA: TGCGCCAGCAGCTTGGTACGGGGCAGGGGCGAGACCCAGTACTTC.

The rearrangement links TRBV2 to TRBJ2-2; D is possibly TRBD2 (6 bases). Germline CDR1 SNHLY, CDR2 FYNNEI. CDR3 length: 14 residues. Trimming shortened V by 7 bases and J by 2 bases, and 11 bases separated the two germline ends. The CDR3 nucleotides read TGTGCCAGCATTGAGGGGACTAACACCGGGGAGCTGTTTTTT. Amino acid sequence: CASIEGTNTGELFF.

The chain carries TRBV9 and TRBJ2-7, with D tentatively TRBD1 (6 bases). Trimming cost V 0 bases and J 2 bases, with 15 bases left between them. CDR3 size: 16 residues. From germline, CDR1 is SGDLS and CDR2 YYNGEE. The CDR3 nucleotides are TGTGCCAGCAGCGTAGTGGCAGGGGCAGCTGCCTACGAGCAGTACTTC. Translation: CASSVVAGAAAYEQYF.

The V gene is TRBV18, the J gene TRBJ1-2; possibly TRBD1 for D (5 bases). The ends were cut back, 3 bases at V and 4 bases at J, with 6 bases in the middle. Germline-derived CDR1 and CDR2 are KGHSH and LQKENI. This CDR3 contains 12 residues. This CDR3 is CASSPDTYGYTF. The CDR3 bases are TGTGCCAGCTCACCGGACACCTATGGCTACACCTTC.

The rearrangement joins TRBV6-6 to TRBJ2-7; D ambiguous. V lost 2 bases, J lost 6 bases, and 17 bases lay in between. The CDR3 runs to 15 residues. Germline CDR1 MNHNY, CDR2 SVGAGI (reference sequence). The CDR3 region is CASSYPKRATAEQYF. The CDR3 bases are TGTGCCAGCAGTTACCCTAAGCGCGCTACGGCCGAGCAGTACTTC.

J is TRBJ1-4 and V is TRBV4-2; 7 positions match TRBD1. V lost 0 bases to trimming and J lost 13 bases; unmatched junction nucleotides: 8. This CDR3 is built from 14 residues. Germline values: CDR1 LGHNA, CDR2 YNFKEQ. The CDR3 protein is CASSQETGSNRLFF. Written as DNA, the CDR3 is TGTGCCAGCAGCCAAGAGACAGGGTCTAATAGACTGTTTTTT.

The rearrangement joins TRBV9 to TRBJ1-1; no firm D call. The ends were cut back, 0 bases at V and 4 bases at J, with 7 bases in the middle. The CDR3 extends over 13 amino acids. Germline V lookup: CDR1 SGDLS, CDR2 YYNGEE. CDR3 protein: CASSVGGATEAFF. The CDR3 bases are TGTGCCAGCAGCGTAGGAGGAGCCACTGAAGCTTTCTTT.

The chain couples TRBV7-8 to TRBJ1-1; the D gene is possibly TRBD1 (5 bases). The CDR3 spans 14 residues. Germline V gene sequence: CDR1 SGHVS, CDR2 FQNEAQ. The V and J ends lost 5 bases and 0 bases respectively, with 10 bases between them. The CDR3 DNA sequence: TGTGCCAGCAGCCCTGGGGCCATGAACACTGAAGCTTTCTTT. It yields the protein CASSPGAMNTEAFF.

The gene calls are TRBV30 and TRBJ1-6; D unclear. Trimming cost V 5 bases and J 14 bases, with 10 bases left between them. This CDR3 comprises 10 residues. The germline V gene has CDR1 GTSNPN and CDR2 SVGIG (reference sequence). The CDR3 here is CAWGGWTLHF. The CDR3 region has the DNA TGTGCCTGGGGCGGCTGGACCCTCCACTTT.

The chain recombines TRBV18 with TRBJ1-2; D unresolved. Germline V CDR1 and CDR2: KGHSH, LQKENI. V lost 3 bases and J 3 bases, leaving 14 bases between the germline ends. The CDR3 spans 15 residues. The DNA of the CDR3 is TGTGCCAGCTCACCTGCTGGACGGAGGGACTATGGCTACACCTTC. It codes for CASSPAGRRDYGYTF.

This chain uses TRBV6-9 with TRBJ2-1; D not resolved. There are 13 residues in the CDR3. Trimming removed 5 bases at V and 3 bases at J, with 8 bases between. CDR1 is MNHGY, CDR2 SVAAGI, per germline. Written as DNA, the CDR3 is TGTGCCAGCAGTGACTGGTTCTACAATGAGCAGTTCTTC. This translates into CASSDWFYNEQFF.

The chain is built from TRBV30 and TRBJ1-1; 7 nucleotides align to TRBD1. Unmatched junction bases numbered 12, after V lost 3 bases and J lost 5 bases. CDR1 GTSNPN and CDR2 SVGIG come from the germline V gene (reference sequence). CDR3 length equals 15 residues. As DNA, the CDR3 is TGTGCCTGGAGAACCGAACAGGGGTTGTATACTGAAGCTTTCTTT. This encodes CAWRTEQGLYTEAFF.